The clone carrying this T cell receptor beta chain was seen a handful of times. Its antigen is undetermined. These data originate in a study of response to subunit inactivated influenza vaccine. Findings and limits, study-wide: T cells newly recruited by each seasonal influenza vaccination are few, the authors suggested.

TCRdb reprocessed the RT-PCR reads via MiXCR and lists one record per CDR3 protein. The data show about 650,000 distinct CDR3 sequences, with about 14% seen just once and 7.5% to 9% held by the top ten. V lost 0 bases and J 3 bases, leaving 8 bases between the germline ends. Germline CDR1 is MNHEY and CDR2 is SMNVEV (reference sequence). The CDR3 is 14 amino acids. This receptor was taken from a man aged 50-59 years who received an inactivated influenza vaccine. The sample consisted of PBMCs from blood, taken less than 15 days before vaccination. The chain uses TRBV27 and TRBJ1-2; D gene unclear. CDR3 sequence: CASSLSSAHYGYTF. CDR3 bases: TGTGCCAGCAGTTTATCGTCGGCCCACTATGGCTACACCTTC.